The T cell receptor beta chain described here comes from a study of T cells after posttransplantation cyclophosphamide. Study findings and constraints: TRB overlap between skin or GI tissue T cells and blood was limited. Recipient CMV seropositivity and CMV reactivation strongly tracked TRB clonality.

V lost 5 bases to trimming and J lost 0 bases, with 7 bases between them. This CDR3 region has 13 residues. Per germline, CDR1 SGHAT and CDR2 FQNNGV. The method was immunoSEQ multiplex PCR; TCRdb's version includes in-frame clones alone and lacks a portion of them. The sample lists just over 4,000 clones; over 80% were seen once. As for this clone: The antigen is undetermined.

Cyclophosphamide on days +3 and +4 followed busulfan-fludarabine conditioning and a marrow graft. This material consisted of CD4+ T cells sorted from blood, taken about 230 days after a stem cell transplant with posttransplant cyclophosphamide. The chain employs TRBV11-2 and TRBJ1-1; D not resolved. This TCR was recovered from a male patient between 25 and 40 years old who received an allogeneic stem cell transplant from a related donor, was CMV-positive, and had no GVHD. The graft donor may account for some of the T cells. The CDR3 loop reads CASSQTMNTEAFF. DNA of the CDR3: TGTGCCAGCAGCCAGACAATGAACACTGAAGCTTTCTTT.